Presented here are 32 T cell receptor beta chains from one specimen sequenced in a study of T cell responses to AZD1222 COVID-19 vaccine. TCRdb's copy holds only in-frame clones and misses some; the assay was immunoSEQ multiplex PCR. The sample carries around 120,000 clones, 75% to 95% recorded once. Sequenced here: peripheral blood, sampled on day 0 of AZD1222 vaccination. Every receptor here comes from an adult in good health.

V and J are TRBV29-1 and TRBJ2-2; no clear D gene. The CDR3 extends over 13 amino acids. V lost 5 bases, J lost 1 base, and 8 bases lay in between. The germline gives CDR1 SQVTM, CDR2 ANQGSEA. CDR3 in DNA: TGCAGCGTTCCGTTCGAGAACACCGGGGAGCTGTTTTTT. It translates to CSVPFENTGELFF.

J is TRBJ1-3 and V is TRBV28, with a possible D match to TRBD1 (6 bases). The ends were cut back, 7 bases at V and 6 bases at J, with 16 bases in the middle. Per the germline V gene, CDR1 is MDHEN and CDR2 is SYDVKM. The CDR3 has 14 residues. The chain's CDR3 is CASKLSGAENTIYF. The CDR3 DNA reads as TGTGCCAGCAAGTTGTCGGGGGCGGAAAACACCATATATTTT.

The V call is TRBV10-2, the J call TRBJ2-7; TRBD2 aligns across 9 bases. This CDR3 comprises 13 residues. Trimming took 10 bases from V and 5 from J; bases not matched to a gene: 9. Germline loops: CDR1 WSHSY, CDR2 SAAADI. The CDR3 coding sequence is TGCGCCACCTACGCCGGACTAGCGAACGAGCAGTACTTC. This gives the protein CATYAGLANEQYF.

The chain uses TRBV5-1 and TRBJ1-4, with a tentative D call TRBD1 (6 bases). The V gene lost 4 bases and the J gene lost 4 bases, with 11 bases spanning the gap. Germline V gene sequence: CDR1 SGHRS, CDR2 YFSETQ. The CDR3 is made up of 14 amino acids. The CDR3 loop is CASSPRTDNEKLFF. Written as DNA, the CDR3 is TGCGCCAGCAGCCCTCGGACAGATAATGAAAAACTGTTTTTT.

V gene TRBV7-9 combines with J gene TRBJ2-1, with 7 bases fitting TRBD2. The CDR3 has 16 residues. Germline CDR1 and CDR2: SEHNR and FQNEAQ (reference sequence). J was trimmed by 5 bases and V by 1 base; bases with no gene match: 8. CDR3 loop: CASSLGQGLGDNEQFF. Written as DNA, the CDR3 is TGTGCCAGCAGCTTAGGGCAAGGACTAGGGGACAATGAGCAGTTCTTC.

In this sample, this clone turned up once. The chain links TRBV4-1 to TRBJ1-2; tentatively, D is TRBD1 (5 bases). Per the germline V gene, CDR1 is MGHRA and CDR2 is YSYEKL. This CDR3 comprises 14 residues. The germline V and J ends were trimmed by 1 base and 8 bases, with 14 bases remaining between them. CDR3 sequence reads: CASSQVGGKNGYTF. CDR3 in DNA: TGCGCCAGCAGCCAAGTGGGGGGGAAGAACGGCTACACCTTC.

The CDR3 is CASRGQGAGNQPQHF. CDR3 DNA: TGTGCCAGCAGAGGACAGGGGGCTGGCAATCAGCCCCAGCATTTT. The rearrangement links TRBV28 to TRBJ1-5; 11 bases agree with TRBD1. V shed 6 bases, J shed 2 bases, and the junction held 3 bases outside the gene matches. The CDR3 spans 15 residues. Germline values: CDR1 MDHEN, CDR2 SYDVKM.

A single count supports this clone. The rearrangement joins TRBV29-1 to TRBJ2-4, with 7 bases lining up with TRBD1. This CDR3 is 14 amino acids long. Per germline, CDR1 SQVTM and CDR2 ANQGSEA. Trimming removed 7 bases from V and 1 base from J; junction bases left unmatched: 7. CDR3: CSADLGQAKNIQYF. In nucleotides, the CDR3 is TGCAGCGCAGATCTGGGACAGGCCAAAAACATTCAGTACTTC.

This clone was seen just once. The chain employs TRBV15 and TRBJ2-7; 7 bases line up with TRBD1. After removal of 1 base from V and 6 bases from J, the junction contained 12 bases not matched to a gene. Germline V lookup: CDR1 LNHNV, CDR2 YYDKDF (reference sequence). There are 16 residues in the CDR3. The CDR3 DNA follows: TGTGCCACCAGCAGAGGGGGGACAGTCGGAAAGGGCGAGCAGTACTTC. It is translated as CATSRGGTVGKGEQYF.

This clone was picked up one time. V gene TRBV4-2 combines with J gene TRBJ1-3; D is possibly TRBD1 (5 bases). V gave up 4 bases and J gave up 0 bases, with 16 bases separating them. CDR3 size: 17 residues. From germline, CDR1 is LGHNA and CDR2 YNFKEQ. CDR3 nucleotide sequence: TGTGCCAGCAGCCGCTCCGGGACGGTTAGCTCTGGAAACACCATATATTTT. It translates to CASSRSGTVSSGNTIYF.

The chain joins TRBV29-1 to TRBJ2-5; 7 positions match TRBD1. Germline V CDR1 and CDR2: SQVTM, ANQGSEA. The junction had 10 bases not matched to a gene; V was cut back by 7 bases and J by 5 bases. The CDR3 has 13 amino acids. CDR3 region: CSARTGADETQYF. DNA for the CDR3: TGCAGCGCCAGAACAGGGGCGGACGAGACCCAGTACTTC.

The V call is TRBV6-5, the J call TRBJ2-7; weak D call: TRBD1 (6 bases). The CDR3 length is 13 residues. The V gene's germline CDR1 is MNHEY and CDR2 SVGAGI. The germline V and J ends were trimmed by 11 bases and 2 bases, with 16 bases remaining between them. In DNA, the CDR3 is TGTGCCGGGTCCGGGACAAACACCTACGAGCAGTACTTC. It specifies CAGSGTNTYEQYF.

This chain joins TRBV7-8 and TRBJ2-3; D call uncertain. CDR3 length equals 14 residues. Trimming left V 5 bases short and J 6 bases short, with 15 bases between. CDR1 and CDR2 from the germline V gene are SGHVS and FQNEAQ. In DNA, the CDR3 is TGTGCCAGCAGCCCTGGGCACGTGGCGGATACGCAGTATTTT. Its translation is CASSPGHVADTQYF.

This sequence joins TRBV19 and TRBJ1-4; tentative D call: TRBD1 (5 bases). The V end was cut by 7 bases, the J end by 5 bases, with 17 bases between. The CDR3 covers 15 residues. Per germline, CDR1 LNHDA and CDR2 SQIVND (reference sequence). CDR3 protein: CASMQGISWNEKLFF. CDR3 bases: TGTGCCAGTATGCAGGGCATATCGTGGAATGAAAAACTGTTTTTT.

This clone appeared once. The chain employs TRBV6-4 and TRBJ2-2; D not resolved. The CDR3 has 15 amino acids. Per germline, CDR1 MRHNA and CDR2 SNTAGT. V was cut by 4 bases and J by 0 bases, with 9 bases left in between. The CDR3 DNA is TGTGCCAGCAGTGCCCAGGCGACGAACACCGGGGAGCTGTTTTTT. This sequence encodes CASSAQATNTGELFF.

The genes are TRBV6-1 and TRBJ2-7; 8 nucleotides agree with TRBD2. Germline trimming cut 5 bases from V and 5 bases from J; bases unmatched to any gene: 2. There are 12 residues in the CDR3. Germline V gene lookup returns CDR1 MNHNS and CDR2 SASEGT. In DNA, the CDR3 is TGTGCCAGCAGTCCCGGGGGGGACGAGCAGTACTTC. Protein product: CASSPGGDEQYF.

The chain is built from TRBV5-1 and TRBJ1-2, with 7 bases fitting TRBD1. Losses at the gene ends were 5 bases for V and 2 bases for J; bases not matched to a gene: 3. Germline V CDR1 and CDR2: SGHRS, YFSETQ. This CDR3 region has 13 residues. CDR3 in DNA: TGCGCCAGCAGTCCGGACAGGAACTATGGCTACACCTTC. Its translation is CASSPDRNYGYTF.

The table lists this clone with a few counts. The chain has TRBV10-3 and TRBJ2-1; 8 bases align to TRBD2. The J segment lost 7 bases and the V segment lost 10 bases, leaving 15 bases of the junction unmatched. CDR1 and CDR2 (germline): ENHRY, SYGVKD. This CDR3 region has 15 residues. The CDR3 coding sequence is TGTGCCACCCGAAGTAGCGGGACGCGACCAAATGAGCAGTTCTTC. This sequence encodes CATRSSGTRPNEQFF.

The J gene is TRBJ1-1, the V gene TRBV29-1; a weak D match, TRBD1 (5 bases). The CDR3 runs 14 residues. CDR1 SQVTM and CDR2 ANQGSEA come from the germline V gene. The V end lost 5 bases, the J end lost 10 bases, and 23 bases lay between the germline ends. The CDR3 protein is CSVNLLDPEGPAFF. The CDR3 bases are TGCAGCGTTAACCTTTTAGATCCAGAGGGGCCAGCTTTCTTT.

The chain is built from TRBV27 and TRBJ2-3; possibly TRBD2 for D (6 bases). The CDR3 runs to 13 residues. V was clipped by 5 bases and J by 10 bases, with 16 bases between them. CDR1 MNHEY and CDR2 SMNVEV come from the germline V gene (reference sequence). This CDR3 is CASSPGGSVPQYF. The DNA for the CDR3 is TGTGCCAGCAGTCCCGGGGGATCCGTTCCGCAGTATTTT.

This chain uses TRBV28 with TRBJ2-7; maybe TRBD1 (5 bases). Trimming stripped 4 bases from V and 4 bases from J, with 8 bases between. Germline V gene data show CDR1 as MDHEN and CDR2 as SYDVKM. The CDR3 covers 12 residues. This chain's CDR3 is CASSSTVYEQYF. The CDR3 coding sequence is TGTGCCAGCAGTTCGACAGTTTACGAGCAGTACTTC.

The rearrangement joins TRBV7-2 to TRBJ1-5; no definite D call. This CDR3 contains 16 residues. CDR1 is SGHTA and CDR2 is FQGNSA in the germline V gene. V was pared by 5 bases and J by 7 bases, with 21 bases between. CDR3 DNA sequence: TGTGCCAGCAGCCCCGCCCCCCGGGCCCTTGGACAGCCCCAGCATTTT. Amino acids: CASSPAPRALGQPQHF.

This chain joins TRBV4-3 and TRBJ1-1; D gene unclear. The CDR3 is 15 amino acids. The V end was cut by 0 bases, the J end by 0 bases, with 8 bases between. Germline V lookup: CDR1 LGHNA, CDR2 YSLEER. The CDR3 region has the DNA TGCGCCAGCAGCCAAGATCGGCCAGTGAACACTGAAGCTTTCTTT. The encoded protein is CASSQDRPVNTEAFF.

The DNA of the CDR3 is TGCGCCAGCAGCTTTAGCGGGAACGCCTACGAGCAGTACTTC. Amino acid sequence: CASSFSGNAYEQYF. The V call is TRBV5-1, the J call TRBJ2-7; TRBD2 matches at 8 bases. V lost 2 bases and J lost 2; bases outside the gene matches: 3. CDR3 length equals 14 residues. In germline, CDR1 is SGHRS, CDR2 YFSETQ. Variable domain in full (rest from reference TRBV5-1 and TRBJ2-7): KAGVTQTPRYLIKTRGQQVTLSCSPISGHRSVSWYQQTPGQGLQFLFEYFSETQRNKGNFPGRFSGRQFSNSRSEMNVSTLELGDSALYLCASSFSGNAYEQYFGPGTRLTVT.

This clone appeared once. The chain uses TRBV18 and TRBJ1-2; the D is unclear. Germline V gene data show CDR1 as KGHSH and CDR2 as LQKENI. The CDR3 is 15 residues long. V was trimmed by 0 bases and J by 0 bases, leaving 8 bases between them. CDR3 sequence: CASSPPSRSNYGYTF. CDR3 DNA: TGTGCCAGCTCACCACCATCGAGATCTAACTATGGCTACACCTTC.

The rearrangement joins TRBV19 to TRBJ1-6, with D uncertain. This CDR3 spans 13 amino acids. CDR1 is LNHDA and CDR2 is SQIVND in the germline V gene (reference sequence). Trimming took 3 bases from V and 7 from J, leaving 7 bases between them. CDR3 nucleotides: TGTGCCAGTAGTATGGACTGGAATTCACCCCTCCACTTT. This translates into CASSMDWNSPLHF. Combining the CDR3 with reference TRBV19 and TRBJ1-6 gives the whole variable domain DGGITQSPKYLFRKEGQNVTLSCEQNLNHDAMYWYRQDPGQGLRLIYYSQIVNDFQKGDIAEGYSVSREKKESFPLTVTSAQKNPTAFYLCASSMDWNSPLHFGNGTRLTVT.

Here the CDR3 reads CASSVEIDSTDTQYF. CDR3 nucleotide sequence: TGTGCCAGCAGCGTAGAAATAGATAGCACAGATACGCAGTATTTT. J is TRBJ2-3 and V is TRBV9; D is undetermined. CDR1 is SGDLS and CDR2 is YYNGEE in the germline V gene. The CDR3 has 15 amino acids. The V gene lost 0 bases and the J gene lost 0 bases, with 8 bases spanning the gap.

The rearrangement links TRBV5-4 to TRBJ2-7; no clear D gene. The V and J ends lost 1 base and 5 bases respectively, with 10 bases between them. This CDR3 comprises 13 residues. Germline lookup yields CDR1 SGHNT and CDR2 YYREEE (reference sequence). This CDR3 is CASSLTSTNEQYF. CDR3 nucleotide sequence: TGTGCCAGCAGCTTGACTTCCACCAACGAGCAGTACTTC.

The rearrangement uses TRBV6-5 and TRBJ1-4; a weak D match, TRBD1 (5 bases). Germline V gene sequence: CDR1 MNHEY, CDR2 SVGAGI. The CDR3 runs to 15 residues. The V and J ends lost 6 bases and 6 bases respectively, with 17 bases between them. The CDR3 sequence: CASSRNQGGDEKLFF. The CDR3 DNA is TGTGCCAGCAGCAGGAACCAGGGTGGGGATGAAAAACTGTTTTTT.

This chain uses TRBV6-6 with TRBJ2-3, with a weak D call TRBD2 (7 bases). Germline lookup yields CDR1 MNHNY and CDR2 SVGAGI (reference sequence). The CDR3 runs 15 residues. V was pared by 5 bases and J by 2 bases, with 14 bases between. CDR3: CASSPRGAVTDTQYF. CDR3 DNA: TGTGCCAGCAGTCCCCGGGGGGCGGTCACAGATACGCAGTATTTT.

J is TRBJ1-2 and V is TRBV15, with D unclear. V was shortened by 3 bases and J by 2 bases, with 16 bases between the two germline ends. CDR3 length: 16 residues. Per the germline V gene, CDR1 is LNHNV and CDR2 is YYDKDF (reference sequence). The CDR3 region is CATSSVPGPENYGYTF. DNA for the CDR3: TGTGCCACCAGCAGTGTCCCCGGGCCCGAGAACTATGGCTACACCTTC.

The CDR3 region is CASSLRGSQETQYF. The CDR3 nucleotides read TGTGCCAGCAGTCTCAGAGGGAGCCAAGAGACCCAGTACTTC. The rearrangement uses TRBV27 and TRBJ2-5, with TRBD2 as a possible D gene (5 bases). This CDR3 is 14 amino acids long. In germline, CDR1 is MNHEY, CDR2 SMNVEV (reference sequence). V lost 5 bases and J lost 1, with 11 bases in between.